These T cell receptor beta chains were read from a single sample in a study of control samples from healthy donors and cancer patients. TCRdb's table, derived via immunoSEQ multiplex PCR, lists solely in-frame clones and lacks some. The repertoire has 100,000 to 150,000 clones, 92% of them found once; the top ten carry around 5.8%. The source material was blood. The receptors here all came from a man between 18 and 29 years old in good health. The CDR3 runs from the conserved cysteine through the conserved F or W. Each record gives: V gene, J gene, clone size, D gene, CDR3 DNA, CDR3 protein. D genes are given only for firm matches. The size field is filled for only some rows; it gives once, few, many or a size class.

>TRBV7-9|TRBJ2-7|-|-
TGTGCCAGCAGCCGAAAGACCTCGAAAATTACTTCTTACGAGCAGTACTTC
CASSRKTSKITSYEQYF
>TRBV11-2|TRBJ1-1|-|-
TGTGCCAGCAGCTTCCCACTCAACACTGAAGCTTTCTTT
CASSFPLNTEAFF
>TRBV5-1|TRBJ2-5|-|-
TGCGCCAGCAGCCCTTGGGGCCAAGAGACCCAGTACTTC
CASSPWGQETQYF
>TRBV2|TRBJ1-1|once|-
TGTGCCAGCCGGAGGGAGGTGAACACTGAAGCTTTCTTT
CASRREVNTEAFF
>TRBV15|TRBJ1-4|-|TRBD1
TGTGCCACCAGCAGAGATATGGGGAGGACAGGGAGTGAAAAACTGTTTTTT
CATSRDMGRTGSEKLFF
>TRBV3-1/TRBV3-2|TRBJ2-3|-|-
TGTGCCAGCAGCCATAGACAGGACAGCACAGATACGCAGTATTTT
CASSHRQDSTDTQYF
>TRBV19|TRBJ1-3|-|TRBD1
TGTGCCAGTAGTACCCAGGGGGTTGCGTCTGGAAACACCATATATTTT
CASSTQGVASGNTIYF
>TRBV7-9|TRBJ1-3|-|TRBD1
TGTGCCAGCAGCATCGGGTCTCGGGACAGGGGGAACACCATATATTTT
CASSIGSRDRGNTIYF
>TRBV11-2|TRBJ2-7|-|TRBD2
TGTGCCTCTGGACTAGCGGGGGGCTACGAGCAGTACTTC
CASGLAGGYEQYF
>TRBV4-2|TRBJ1-1|-|-
TGTGCCAGCAGCCAATACGGGCCGGCAAACACTGAAGCTTTCTTT
CASSQYGPANTEAFF
>TRBV5-1|TRBJ2-7|-|-
TGCGCCAGCAGCTTGGCGGGGGGCTTACGGGAGCAGTACTTC
CASSLAGGLREQYF
>TRBV6-1|TRBJ1-5|-|TRBD1
TGTGCCAGCAGTGAATGGGACAGGGGGAGCAATCAGCCCCAGCATTTT
CASSEWDRGSNQPQHF
>TRBV7-6|TRBJ2-1|-|TRBD2
TGTGCCAGCAGCGCAAGGGGCGGGGGGCTTCGTGAGCAGTTCTTC
CASSARGGGLREQFF
>TRBV9|TRBJ1-2|-|TRBD1
TGTGCCAGCAGGGGTCGGGACAGGGACTATGGCTACACCTTC
CASRGRDRDYGYTF
>TRBV19|TRBJ1-6|-|-
TGTGCCAGTAGTCTCCTAACGGATTCACCCCTCCACTTT
CASSLLTDSPLHF
>TRBV5-6|TRBJ1-2|-|-
TGTGCCAGCAGCTTGGCTGCCAGGGACTATGGCTACACCTTC
CASSLAARDYGYTF
>TRBV23-1|TRBJ1-1|-|TRBD1
TGCGCCAGCAGTCAATCCTTCGGGACAGGGTACACTGAAGCTTTCTTT
CASSQSFGTGYTEAFF
>TRBV5-4|TRBJ2-2|-|-
TGTGCCAGCAGCAGGGGGACGGGGAACACCGGGGAGCTGTTTTTT
CASSRGTGNTGELFF
>TRBV12-1|TRBJ2-5|-|-
TGTGCCAGCAGATTTGGTGGGCCCGAGACTAGTGTGGAGACCCAGTACTTC
CASRFGGPETSVETQYF
>TRBV10-3|TRBJ2-6|once|-
TGTGCCATCAGGGCGGGTGAGGCCAACGTCCTGACTTTC
CAIRAGEANVLTF
>TRBV6-5|TRBJ1-2|-|TRBD1
TGTGCCAGCAGACTGACAGGGGCCAGGTATGGCTACACCTTC
CASRLTGARYGYTF
>TRBV7-9|TRBJ1-4|-|-
TGTGCCAGCAGCTCAGGCCGACAGAGTAAAAATGAAAAACTGTTTTTT
CASSSGRQSKNEKLFF
>TRBV11-2|TRBJ1-2|-|TRBD1
TGTGCCAGCAGTAGGACAGGGTTCTATGGCTACACCTTC
CASSRTGFYGYTF
>TRBV10-3|TRBJ2-3|once|-
TGTGCCATCAGTGCCCTAGGTGGGGGGCAGGCGGATACGCAGTATTTT
CAISALGGGQADTQYF
>TRBV30|TRBJ1-2|-|TRBD1
TGTGCCTGGAGGGGGACAGCATTCTATGGCTACACCTTC
CAWRGTAFYGYTF